This T cell receptor beta chain was sequenced during a study of a mutant IDH1 vaccine in newly diagnosed glioma. Study overall: Patients began vaccination 4-6 weeks after radiotherapy alone, or with temozolomide cycles.

The junction had 12 bases not matched to a gene; V was cut back by 5 bases and J by 7 bases. This CDR3 region has 15 residues. The germline gives CDR1 SGHAT, CDR2 FQNNGV. As for this clone: Its specificity is unknown.

Method: immunoSEQ multiplex PCR; TCRdb's copy keeps in-frame clones and lacks some. The sample yields 110,000 or so clones, roughly 90% seen once. Time point reported: week 11, during vaccination. Each dose of the vaccine consisted of 300 ug of mutant IDH1 20-mer peptide, with topical imiquimod. Source: PBMCs, taken from a glioma patient whose treatment included an IDH1 peptide vaccine. The rearrangement joins TRBV11-2 to TRBJ2-7; TRBD1 matches at 9 bases. The receptor was derived from a woman aged 50 to 65 with glioma. CDR3 nucleotide sequence: TGTGCCAGCAGCCGTCAGAACGGACAGGGGTTAGAGCAGTACTTC. As protein: CASSRQNGQGLEQYF.